The rows below give T cell receptor beta chains drawn from one sample of a study of blood T cell repertoires in COVID-19. The table came from immunoSEQ multiplex PCR; TCRdb's copy has only in-frame clones and leaves some out. The table shows about 200,000 clones, with around 90% occurring only once. The sequenced material came from peripheral blood. The receptors were sampled from a man aged 50 or older with acute or convalescent COVID-19. Each CDR3 is given with its conserved first and last residue. D genes are given only for firm matches. For some rows the clone size is stated as once, few or many, or as a class when expanded; others skip it.

size | J | V | D | CDR3 | DNA
. | TRBJ2-3 | TRBV5-5 | . | CASSLDEGRPTDTQYF | TGTGCCAGCAGCTTGGATGAGGGGAGGCCCACAGATACGCAGTATTTT
. | TRBJ1-2 | TRBV28 | . | CASSPAGRETYGYTF | TGTGCCAGCAGCCCCGCCGGCAGGGAAACATATGGCTACACCTTC
. | TRBJ2-5 | TRBV7-2 | . | CASSRSSQGGWETQYF | TGTGCCAGCAGCCGCAGCAGCCAGGGGGGCTGGGAGACCCAGTACTTC
. | TRBJ1-1 | TRBV7-2 | . | CASSLVGLGSEAFF | TGTGCCAGCAGCTTAGTGGGGCTCGGGTCTGAAGCTTTCTTT
few | TRBJ2-2 | TRBV7-3 | . | CASRGYTGELFF | TGTGCCAGTAGGGGGTACACCGGGGAGCTGTTTTTT
. | TRBJ1-4 | TRBV3-1/TRBV3-2 | . | CASSLLSARQELFF | TGTGCCAGCAGCCTACTCTCGGCCCGGCAGGAACTGTTTTTT
. | TRBJ2-3 | TRBV28 | . | CASSPPGSVDTQYF | TGTGCCAGCAGTCCACCGGGAAGCGTAGATACGCAGTATTTT
. | TRBJ1-2 | TRBV4-1 | TRBD1 | CASSMTGSYGYTF | TGCGCCAGCAGTATGACAGGGTCCTATGGCTACACCTTC
. | TRBJ1-2 | TRBV29-1 | . | CSVEDRQGYTF | TGCAGCGTTGAAGATCGACAAGGCTACACCTTC
. | TRBJ1-5 | TRBV25-1 | TRBD1 | CASSAQNRGNNQPQHF | TGTGCCAGCAGTGCCCAGAACAGGGGGAATAACCAGCCCCAGCATTTT
. | TRBJ1-1 | TRBV27 | . | CASSFRGLNTEAFF | TGTGCCAGCAGTTTTCGGGGTTTGAACACTGAAGCTTTCTTT
. | TRBJ2-1 | TRBV7-9 | TRBD2 | CASSLLAGDGNEQFF | TGTGCCAGCAGCTTACTAGCGGGAGATGGGAATGAGCAGTTCTTC
. | TRBJ1-1 | TRBV11-1 | . | CASSLGGNTEAFF | TGTGCCAGCAGCTTAGGCGGGAACACTGAAGCTTTCTTT
. | TRBJ2-7 | TRBV7-3 | . | CASSLTGTGAYEQYF | TGTGCCAGCAGCTTAACGGGGACGGGAGCCTACGAGCAGTACTTC
few | TRBJ2-1 | TRBV4-2 | TRBD2 | CASSQDGLAGGSSYNEQFF | TGTGCCAGCAGCCAAGACGGACTAGCGGGGGGGAGCTCCTACAATGAGCAGTTCTTC
. | TRBJ1-5 | TRBV29-1 | . | CSVLQSHNQPQHF | TGCAGCGTTCTACAGAGCCACAATCAGCCCCAGCATTTT
. | TRBJ2-5 | TRBV5-4 | . | CASSSDTTPQETQYF | TGTGCCAGCAGCTCTGACACGACCCCTCAAGAGACCCAGTACTTC
once | TRBJ2-2 | TRBV7-2 | TRBD1 | CASSGYRGDGELFF | TGTGCCAGCAGCGGATACAGGGGGGACGGGGAGCTGTTTTTT
. | TRBJ2-5 | TRBV5-6 | TRBD2 | CASSFGSGTETQYF | TGTGCCAGCAGCTTTGGTAGCGGGACAGAGACCCAGTACTTC
. | TRBJ2-2 | TRBV6-5 | TRBD1 | CASGTDATGELFF | TGTGCCAGTGGGACAGACGCCACCGGGGAGCTGTTTTTT
. | TRBJ2-5 | TRBV18 | . | CASSPTDLVAGLQETQYF | TGTGCCAGCTCACCGACAGACCTCGTGGCGGGGCTCCAAGAGACCCAGTACTTC
. | TRBJ1-5 | TRBV2 | . | CASSEGRYQPQHF | TGTGCCAGCAGTGAAGGTAGATATCAGCCCCAGCATTTT
. | TRBJ2-1 | TRBV28 | TRBD1 | CASSLPQGANEQFF | TGTGCCAGCAGTTTACCACAGGGGGCTAATGAGCAGTTCTTC
. | TRBJ2-7 | TRBV27 | TRBD2 | CASSPRLAGTSYEQYF | TGTGCCAGCAGTCCCCGACTAGCGGGTACCTCCTACGAGCAGTACTTC
. | TRBJ2-1 | TRBV19 | TRBD2 | CASSIGLADGNEQFF | TGTGCCAGTAGTATAGGACTAGCGGACGGAAATGAGCAGTTCTTC
many | TRBJ1-6 | TRBV7-7 | . | CASSLGLSNNSPLHF | TGTGCTAGCAGCTTAGGACTGTCCAATAATTCACCCCTCCACTTT
. | TRBJ2-2 | TRBV7-9 | . | CASSLLILVNTGELFF | TGTGCCAGCAGCTTACTAATTTTGGTAAACACCGGGGAGCTGTTTTTT
once | TRBJ2-4 | TRBV29-1 | TRBD2 | CSVPGGGVIQYF | TGCAGCGTTCCCGGGGGAGGGGTCATTCAGTACTTC
. | TRBJ2-3 | TRBV9 | . | CASSHRTTSTDTQYF | TGTGCCAGCAGCCACCGGACAACTAGCACAGATACGCAGTATTTT
. | TRBJ1-5 | TRBV6-5 | . | CASSSGLVQPQHF | TGTGCCAGCAGCTCAGGGTTAGTTCAGCCCCAGCATTTT
. | TRBJ1-5 | TRBV2 | TRBD1 | CASSVQGSYQPQHF | TGTGCCAGCAGTGTACAGGGGTCATATCAGCCCCAGCATTTT
. | TRBJ2-2 | TRBV18 | . | CASSPGHNTGELFF | TGTGCCAGCTCACCAGGGCATAACACCGGGGAGCTGTTTTTT
few | TRBJ1-2 | TRBV9 | . | CASSVESGPYGYTF | TGTGCCAGCAGCGTAGAGAGCGGACCTTATGGCTACACCTTC
. | TRBJ2-3 | TRBV10-3 | TRBD1 | CAISLDRGGTDTQYF | TGTGCCATCAGCCTAGACAGGGGAGGCACAGATACGCAGTATTTT
once | TRBJ2-7 | TRBV28 | TRBD2 | CASSLGLVQAYEQYF | TGTGCCAGCAGTTTAGGACTAGTTCAAGCCTACGAGCAGTACTTC
once | TRBJ2-1 | TRBV9 | . | CASSAQGQYNEQFF | TGTGCCAGCAGCGCGCAGGGTCAGTACAATGAGCAGTTCTTC
. | TRBJ2-7 | TRBV10-2 | TRBD2 | CASSKTSGEQYF | TGCGCCAGCAGCAAGACTAGCGGAGAGCAGTACTTC
few | TRBJ2-1 | TRBV19 | . | CASTLGGHINNEQFF | TGTGCCAGTACCCTAGGGGGACACATTAACAATGAGCAGTTCTTC
. | TRBJ2-7 | TRBV4-1 | TRBD2 | CASSQDSLAVSYEQYF | TGCGCCAGCAGCCAAGATAGTCTAGCGGTCTCCTACGAGCAGTACTTC
. | TRBJ1-4 | TRBV11-3 | TRBD1 | CASSLEGLVRGANEKLFF | TGTGCCAGCAGCTTAGAAGGGTTGGTCAGGGGGGCTAATGAAAAACTGTTTTTT
once | TRBJ2-2 | TRBV19 | . | CASRPIPGTGNTGELFF | TGTGCCAGTAGGCCAATACCCGGGACTGGAAACACCGGGGAGCTGTTTTTT
. | TRBJ1-1 | TRBV28 | . | CASTSGGTKGWTEAFF | TGTGCCAGCACCTCCGGAGGCACCAAGGGTTGGACTGAAGCTTTCTTT
. | TRBJ2-2 | TRBV6-1 | TRBD2 | CASSGRRGTSGSRGTGELFF | TGTGCCAGCAGTGGAAGGCGGGGGACTAGCGGGAGTCGGGGAACCGGGGAGCTGTTTTTT
. | TRBJ1-2 | TRBV27 | TRBD1 | CASSYQGAYGYTF | TGTGCCAGCAGTTACCAGGGGGCCTATGGCTACACCTTC
. | TRBJ1-1 | TRBV5-4 | . | CASSWGDGYEAFF | TGTGCCAGCAGCTGGGGGGACGGCTATGAAGCTTTCTTT
. | TRBJ2-1 | TRBV10-3 | TRBD1 | CAISVWTGLENEQFF | TGTGCCATCAGTGTGTGGACAGGGTTGGAGAATGAGCAGTTCTTC
once | TRBJ2-7 | TRBV7-8 | TRBD1 | CASSLEAGGIYEQYF | TGTGCCAGCAGCTTAGAGGCAGGGGGCATCTACGAGCAGTACTTC
. | TRBJ2-2 | TRBV5-1 | TRBD2 | CASSLGGTSAGELFF | TGCGCCAGCAGCTTGGGCGGGACTAGCGCCGGGGAGCTGTTTTTT
once | TRBJ2-2 | TRBV29-1 | TRBD2 | CSATAGGNTGELFF | TGCAGCGCTACAGCGGGAGGCAACACCGGGGAGCTGTTTTTT
once | TRBJ1-6 | TRBV5-6 | TRBD1 | CASSRSTGGLDSPLHF | TGTGCCAGCAGCCGCTCGACAGGGGGTCTCGACTCACCCCTCCACTTT
. | TRBJ1-2 | TRBV28 | TRBD1 | CASNQSPTGEGYTF | TGTGCCAGCAACCAGTCCCCGACAGGGGAAGGCTACACCTTC
. | TRBJ2-7 | TRBV6-6 | . | CASSYSETGFRYF | TGTGCCAGCAGTTACTCCGAGACAGGATTTCGGTACTTC
. | TRBJ1-1 | TRBV9 | . | CASSVGGPGRNTEAFF | TGTGCCAGCAGCGTAGGGGGCCCCGGGAGAAACACTGAAGCTTTCTTT
. | TRBJ2-2 | TRBV12-3/TRBV12-4 | . | CASSLNTGELFF | TGTGCCAGCAGTCTTAATACCGGGGAGCTGTTTTTT
once | TRBJ1-2 | TRBV5-4 | TRBD1 | CASSPWGTVNYGYTF | TGTGCCAGCAGCCCTTGGGGGACAGTTAACTATGGCTACACCTTC
once | TRBJ1-6 | TRBV28 | . | CASSLTVIRSPLHF | TGTGCCAGCAGTTTAACGGTCATTCGTTCACCCCTCCACTTT
. | TRBJ2-3 | TRBV7-3 | TRBD2 | CASSFRGSGGYTDTQYF | TGTGCCAGCAGCTTCCGGGGTAGCGGGGGGTACACAGATACGCAGTATTTT
. | TRBJ1-2 | TRBV24-1 | . | CATSDPTGYYGYTF | TGTGCCACCAGTGATCCGACAGGATACTATGGCTACACCTTC
. | TRBJ1-2 | TRBV10-3 | . | CAISEAGDYGYTF | TGTGCCATCAGTGAGGCGGGGGACTATGGCTACACCTTC